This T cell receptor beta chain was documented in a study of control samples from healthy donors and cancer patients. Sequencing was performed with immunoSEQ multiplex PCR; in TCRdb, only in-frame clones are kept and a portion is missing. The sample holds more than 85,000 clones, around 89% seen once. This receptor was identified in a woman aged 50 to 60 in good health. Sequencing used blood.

CDR3 in DNA: TGTGCCAGCAGACCGGACGGAGGCAGTAATTCACCCCTCCACTTT. Translating it yields CASRPDGGSNSPLHF. The chain uses TRBV5-5 and TRBJ1-6; D call uncertain. Germline V lookup: CDR1 SGHKS, CDR2 YYEKEE (reference sequence). This CDR3 is 15 amino acids long. V was shortened by 5 bases and J by 6 bases, with 15 bases between the two germline ends.